The T cell receptor (beta chain) described here comes from a study of cytomegalovirus exposure and HLA in healthy donors. Study-level information: The 130 or so validation repertoires, a later analysis reported, used the same platform as the approximately 700 first-cohort repertoires. Findings and limits, study-wide: Rare TCR sequences dominated, though some public TCRs recurred in many donors. That first-cohort TCR clusters tended to co-occur in the 130 or so validation repertoires was found in a later analysis. TCR beta chains numbering some 160 were designated cytomegalovirus-associated.

Some clones are missing from TCRdb's copy, which holds only in-frame ones; the method was immunoSEQ multiplex PCR. This table holds about 110,000 clones, roughly 88% found once. CDR1 SGHVS and CDR2 FQNEAQ come from the germline V gene. Trimming removed 1 base at V and 9 bases at J, with 7 bases between. The CDR3 runs to 12 residues. Concerning this clone itself: Its target is unknown.

The chain joins TRBV7-8 to TRBJ2-1; D possibly corresponds to TRBD1 (6 bases). Sequencing input: PBMCs. The TCR originated in a woman under 30 in good health and CMV-seronegative. As DNA, the CDR3 is TGTGCCAGCAGCTTAGTACAGGGTGAGCAGTTCTTC. It encodes CASSLVQGEQFF.